The 32 T cell receptor delta chains given below trace back to one sample, sequenced in a study of Vδ1+ human thymocytes. Sequences come from RNA converted to cDNA by reverse transcription. Multiplex PCR used pooled V-gene forward primers and a constant-region reverse primer to amplify CDR3s. TCRdb repeated clone calling on the multiplex PCR reads with CATT. Here the sample spans around 76,000 delta-chain clones, about 30% being singletons. These TCRs are of unknown antigen specificity. Study-wide points: Thymic TRG and TRD repertoires appeared highly polyclonal, with Gaussian CDR3 length distributions.

Sequencing was performed on Vdelta1+ gamma-delta thymocytes from the thymus. Subset here: FACS-sorted CD3+ TCRalphabeta- TCRVdelta1+ TCRVdelta2- thymocytes. The source of these receptors is a boy less than two years old who had congenital heart surgery.

V gene TRDV1 combines with J gene TRDJ1; a possible D gene is TRDD3 (6 bases). CDR1 is TSWWSYY, CDR2 QGS, per germline. This CDR3 spans 18 amino acids. The V end lost 1 base, the J end lost 1 base, and 19 bases lay between the germline ends. The CDR3 nucleotides read TGTGCTCTTGGGGAACCCCTGTACTGGGCTCATCCCACCGATAAACTCATCTTT. This codes for CALGEPLYWAHPTDKLIF.

This clone appeared a few times. This rearrangement joins TRDV1 to TRDJ1, with 7 bases lining up with TRDD3. V shed 3 bases, J shed 0 bases, and the junction held 28 bases outside the gene matches. The V gene's germline CDR1 is TSWWSYY and CDR2 QGS. This CDR3 is built from 23 residues. CDR3 in amino acids: CALGDRAISALYSGGTYTDKLIF. In nucleotides, the CDR3 is TGTGCTCTTGGGGACCGGGCAATATCGGCACTCTACAGTGGGGGAACATACACCGATAAACTCATCTTT.

This clone has only a few counts. V usage is TRDV1 and J usage is TRDJ1, with 8 bases identical to TRDD3. The CDR3 totals 16 residues. CDR1 and CDR2 from the germline V gene are TSWWSYY and QGS. The junction had 3 bases not matched to a gene; V was cut back by 0 bases and J by 0 bases. CDR3 bases: TGTGCTCTTGGGGAACTTTTGGGGGATTACACCGATAAACTCATCTTT. Translated: CALGELLGDYTDKLIF.

V and J are TRDV1 and TRDJ1; TRDD3 might be the D (5 bases). Germline V gives CDR1 TSWWSYY, CDR2 QGS. This CDR3 is built from 17 residues. V gave up 4 bases and J gave up 0 bases, with 18 bases separating them. CDR3 in amino acids: CALGGDVGWVYTDKLIF. In DNA form, the CDR3 reads TGTGCTCTTGGGGGAGACGTCGGCTGGGTCTACACCGATAAACTCATCTTT.

The gene calls are TRDV1 and TRDJ1, with 13 bases aligning to TRDD3. With 0 bases clipped from V and 0 bases from J, the junction kept 22 bases outside the gene matches. Per germline, CDR1 TSWWSYY and CDR2 QGS. The length of the CDR3 is 24 residues. The CDR3 loop reads CALGELTRTGGYEDLLRYTDKLIF. CDR3 DNA: TGTGCTCTTGGGGAACTTACCCGTACTGGGGGATACGAAGACCTCCTCCGGTACACCGATAAACTCATCTTT.

The gene calls are TRDV1 and TRDJ1; TRDD3 matches at 11 bases. V lost 1 base and J lost 7; bases outside the gene matches: 14. The CDR3 runs 18 residues. Germline CDR1 reads TSWWSYY; CDR2 reads QGS. The CDR3 spells CALGEPLLPWGIPCKLIF. The CDR3 bases are TGTGCTCTTGGGGAACCCCTCCTACCCTGGGGGATACCTTGTAAACTCATCTTT.

This clone showed up just a few times. The chain is built from TRDV1 and TRDJ1; maybe TRDD3 (6 bases). This CDR3 spans 20 amino acids. Germline loops: CDR1 TSWWSYY, CDR2 QGS. The V gene lost 1 base and the J gene lost 0 bases, with 24 bases spanning the gap. The CDR3 loop reads CALGEPPYWEMGGHTDKLIF. The CDR3, as DNA: TGTGCTCTTGGGGAACCACCGTACTGGGAGATGGGGGGGCACACCGATAAACTCATCTTT.

The V gene is TRDV1, the J gene TRDJ1; the D is unclear. Trimming stripped 0 bases from V and 0 bases from J, with 11 bases between. This CDR3 has 16 residues. Looked up from germline, CDR1 is TSWWSYY and CDR2 is QGS. CDR3 nucleotide sequence: TGTGCTCTTGGGGAACTAGGGGCTCCGCACACCGATAAACTCATCTTT. Translated, it gives CALGELGAPHTDKLIF.

This rearrangement joins TRDV1 to TRDJ1; no firm D call. The CDR3 is 15 amino acids. Germline values: CDR1 TSWWSYY, CDR2 QGS. V was trimmed by 0 bases and J by 0 bases, leaving 8 bases between them. CDR3 protein: CALGELYIYTDKLIF. The CDR3 DNA follows: TGTGCTCTTGGGGAACTCTACATTTACACCGATAAACTCATCTTT.

The chain links TRDV1 to TRDJ1, with unresolved D. The germline V and J ends were trimmed by 3 bases and 4 bases, with 24 bases remaining between them. The CDR3 totals 18 residues. Germline CDR1 and CDR2: TSWWSYY and QGS. The CDR3 loop is CALGDRRYHHFYRDKLIF. The CDR3 DNA follows: TGTGCTCTTGGGGATCGCAGGTACCACCACTTTTACCGCGATAAACTCATCTTT.

V usage is TRDV1 and J usage is TRDJ1; possibly TRDD3 for D (5 bases). The length of the CDR3 is 19 residues. The V and J ends lost 1 base and 4 bases respectively, with 25 bases between them. The germline CDR1 and CDR2 sequences are TSWWSYY and QGS. The CDR3 reads CALGERGPPLPPCVDKLIF. The CDR3 DNA reads as TGTGCTCTTGGGGAACGGGGGCCCCCCCTCCCTCCTTGCGTCGATAAACTCATCTTT.

The genes are TRDV1 and TRDJ1; 9 bases are shared with TRDD2. Trimming cost V 1 base and J 0 bases; bases outside gene matches: 30. This CDR3 comprises 25 residues. Looked up from germline, CDR1 is TSWWSYY and CDR2 is QGS. As DNA, the CDR3 is TGTGCTCTTGGGGAACGAGCCCCCATCCTTCCTACCCTTACTGGGGCCACCGATTACACCGATAAACTCATCTTT. Translation: CALGERAPILPTLTGATDYTDKLIF.

This chain connects TRDV1 to TRDJ1; D possibly corresponds to TRDD2 (6 bases). CDR1 is TSWWSYY and CDR2 is QGS in the germline V gene. Trimming took 1 base from V and 0 from J, leaving 24 bases between them. This CDR3 contains 20 residues. The CDR3 nucleotides read TGTGCTCTTGGGGAACCTCTCGAGGCCTTCCCCGCTCCTCACACCGATAAACTCATCTTT. It yields the protein CALGEPLEAFPAPHTDKLIF.

The chain links TRDV1 to TRDJ1; 11 nucleotides line up with TRDD3. J lost 0 bases, V lost 1 base, and 22 bases had no gene match. This CDR3 has 23 residues. CDR1 TSWWSYY and CDR2 QGS come from the germline V gene. CDR3: CALGERRPTSGYWGIEYTDKLIF. Written as DNA, the CDR3 is TGTGCTCTTGGGGAACGGAGGCCTACGAGCGGATACTGGGGGATAGAGTACACCGATAAACTCATCTTT.

The genes are TRDV1 and TRDJ1, with D perhaps matching TRDD3 (8 bases). The CDR3 loop spans 24 amino acids. CDR1 and CDR2 from the germline V gene are TSWWSYY and QGS. Trimming took 3 bases from V and 3 from J, leaving 41 bases between them. The DNA for the CDR3 is TGTGCTCTTGGGGACCCTGACTTCCTTCCTCCACTGGGGGCCTCCAGGGGATTTTCCGATAAACTCATCTTT. Translation gives CALGDPDFLPPLGASRGFSDKLIF.

The rearrangement uses TRDV1 and TRDJ1, with D perhaps TRDD3 (7 bases). Trimming removed 1 base at V and 0 bases at J, with 39 bases between. The germline V gene encodes CDR1 TSWWSYY and CDR2 QGS. This CDR3 region has 25 residues. Here the CDR3 reads CALGERAVLPYWGTMVGTYTDKLIF. The DNA for the CDR3 is TGTGCTCTTGGGGAACGGGCGGTCCTACCTTACTGGGGAACAATGGTGGGGACGTACACCGATAAACTCATCTTT.

The chain combines TRDV1 with TRDJ1; 10 bases map to TRDD3. Germline V gives CDR1 TSWWSYY, CDR2 QGS. J gave up 7 bases and V 1 base, and 21 bases lay outside the gene matches. CDR3 length: 20 amino acids. CDR3 protein: CALGEPGFSYWGIPVVKLIF. The DNA for the CDR3 is TGTGCTCTTGGGGAACCGGGATTTTCTTATTGGGGGATACCCGTCGTTAAACTCATCTTT.

V and J are TRDV1 and TRDJ1; 11 bases are a match to TRDD3. Unmatched junction bases numbered 24, after V lost 2 bases and J lost 4 bases. Germline lookup yields CDR1 TSWWSYY and CDR2 QGS. This CDR3 has 22 amino acids. CDR3 residues: CALGEIPLPSTVLGDIGDKLIF. CDR3 DNA: TGTGCTCTTGGGGAAATTCCTCTTCCTTCTACGGTACTGGGGGATATAGGCGATAAACTCATCTTT.

Only a few counts were recorded for this clone. The J gene is TRDJ1, the V gene TRDV1, with D possibly matching TRDD2 (6 bases). The germline V and J ends were trimmed by 4 bases and 0 bases, with 21 bases remaining between them. CDR1 and CDR2 (germline): TSWWSYY, QGS. The CDR3 extends over 18 amino acids. Here the CDR3 reads CALGGPSRVTGNTDKLIF. The CDR3 bases are TGTGCTCTTGGGGGACCTTCCAGGGTTACTGGTAACACCGATAAACTCATCTTT.

Worth noting for this clone: The junction departs from the called germline gene at one end, perhaps through a read error. This chain links TRDV1 with TRDJ1; 8 bases map to TRDD2. The CDR3 sequence is 19 residues long. Germline V gene data show CDR1 as TSWWSYY and CDR2 as QGS. CDR3 amino acids: CALGELFLRGTLYTDKLIF. The DNA of the CDR3 is TGTGCTCTTGGGGAACTCTTCCTACGGGGGACTCTGTACACCGATAAGCTCATCTTT.

The chain carries TRDV1 and TRDJ1, with no clear D. The CDR3 runs 19 residues. Between the trimmed V and J ends, which lost 1 base and 0 bases, there was a span of 21 bases. CDR1 is TSWWSYY, CDR2 QGS, per germline. The CDR3 sequence: CALGERVGLIKLYTDKLIF. For the CDR3, the DNA is TGTGCTCTTGGGGAACGGGTAGGCCTCATCAAACTGTACACCGATAAACTCATCTTT.

This sequence joins TRDV1 and TRDJ1, with 8 nucleotides matching TRDD3. CDR3 length: 22 residues. V shed 1 base and J 4 bases; nucleotides not matched to a gene: 26. Germline V gene sequence: CDR1 TSWWSYY, CDR2 QGS. The chain's CDR3 is CALGEPAPSSGGGSPVSDKLIF. DNA of the CDR3: TGTGCTCTTGGGGAACCCGCCCCTTCCAGCGGTGGGGGATCCCCGGTAAGCGATAAACTCATCTTT.

This clone was detected a few times. The rearrangement uses TRDV1 and TRDJ1, with 8 bases matching TRDD3. Unmatched junction bases numbered 33, after V lost 0 bases and J lost 0 bases. CDR3 length: 26 amino acids. Germline V gene lookup returns CDR1 TSWWSYY and CDR2 QGS. CDR3 region: CALGELTVPTKGGYGPRNLYTDKLIF. In nucleotides, the CDR3 is TGTGCTCTTGGGGAACTGACCGTCCCTACGAAAGGGGGATATGGGCCACGCAACTTGTACACCGATAAACTCATCTTT.

This clone has a handful of counts. The rearrangement uses TRDV1 and TRDJ1; 11 positions agree with TRDD3. The CDR3 is made up of 20 amino acids. The V gene's germline CDR1 is TSWWSYY and CDR2 QGS. Trimming at V came to 2 bases and at J to 1 base, leaving 15 bases not matched to a gene. The CDR3 nucleotides are TGTGCTCTTGGGGAAGCCTACTATGGGGGATACGACTTGGGCACCGATAAACTCATCTTT. Translation gives CALGEAYYGGYDLGTDKLIF.

The chain uses TRDV1 and TRDJ1, with TRDD3 matching over 11 bases. This CDR3 is built from 19 residues. V trimming: 3 bases; J trimming: 0 bases; junction bases outside the gene matches: 12. Germline lookup yields CDR1 TSWWSYY and CDR2 QGS. This CDR3 is CALGDDPGGYTLNTDKLIF. DNA of the CDR3: TGTGCTCTTGGGGACGACCCTGGGGGATACACCCTAAACACCGATAAACTCATCTTT.

This rearrangement joins TRDV1 to TRDJ1; TRDD3 is a possible D gene (6 bases). The germline V and J ends were trimmed by 2 bases and 3 bases, with 40 bases remaining between them. The CDR3 sequence is 24 residues long. Germline CDR1 is TSWWSYY and CDR2 is QGS. As DNA, the CDR3 is TGTGCTCTTGGGGAAAGGCAACTGTACCACTCTAAAACGGTACTGGTGGATACACCCGATAAACTCATCTTT. The encoded protein is CALGERQLYHSKTVLVDTPDKLIF.

This clone showed up just a few times. J is TRDJ1 and V is TRDV1; 8 bases match TRDD3. Trimming cost V 3 bases and J 0 bases; bases outside gene matches: 27. Germline lookup yields CDR1 TSWWSYY and CDR2 QGS. The CDR3 covers 23 residues. CDR3 sequence reads: CALGELPPGNYWGARRYTDKLIF. CDR3 sequence (DNA): TGTGCTCTTGGGGAGCTTCCTCCCGGGAACTACTGGGGGGCGAGGCGGTACACCGATAAACTCATCTTT.

There are a few counts of this clone. The chain uses TRDV2 and TRDJ1; 11 bases are shared with TRDD3. Germline CDR1 and CDR2: GEAIGNYY and EKD. After removal of 3 bases from V and 2 bases from J, the junction contained 16 bases not matched to a gene. The CDR3 has 19 amino acids. The DNA for the CDR3 is TGTGCCTGTGACGGGGGCTGGGGGATACTGCCTACCACTACCGATAAACTCATCTTT. Its translation is CACDGGWGILPTTTDKLIF.

This clone was counted between two and nine times. The J gene is TRDJ1, the V gene TRDV1, with 12 positions matching TRDD3. Trimming at V came to 1 base and at J to 3 bases, leaving 24 bases not matched to a gene. Germline values: CDR1 TSWWSYY, CDR2 QGS. This CDR3 spans 23 amino acids. This CDR3 is CALGEPYSYQYWGILLGPDKLIF. The CDR3 DNA follows: TGTGCTCTTGGGGAACCCTATTCCTACCAGTACTGGGGGATACTCCTTGGACCCGATAAACTCATCTTT.

V gene TRDV1 combines with J gene TRDJ1, with 10 bases matching TRDD3. The V and J ends lost 1 base and 0 bases, in that order; junction bases with no gene match: 11. In germline, CDR1 is TSWWSYY, CDR2 QGS. The CDR3 length is 19 residues. The DNA for the CDR3 is TGTGCTCTTGGGGAACCGGGAGGGGGATACGCACACGACACCGATAAACTCATCTTT. Translation: CALGEPGGGYAHDTDKLIF.

The chain carries TRDV1 and TRDJ1; TRDD3 aligns across 11 bases. Germline values: CDR1 TSWWSYY, CDR2 QGS. V lost 3 bases and J lost 8; bases outside the gene matches: 23. CDR3 length: 20 residues. CDR3 sequence reads: CALGEFILPTKLGDRGKLIF. In DNA, the CDR3 is TGTGCTCTTGGGGAGTTTATCCTTCCTACGAAACTGGGGGATAGAGGGAAACTCATCTTT.

V is TRDV1 and J is TRDJ1, with D perhaps matching TRDD2 (6 bases). The CDR3 consists of 18 residues. Trimming stripped 0 bases from V and 0 bases from J, with 17 bases between. Germline V gene lookup returns CDR1 TSWWSYY and CDR2 QGS. In DNA, the CDR3 is TGTGCTCTTGGGGAACTGGCCTTCCACCTAAGGTACACCGATAAACTCATCTTT. Amino acids: CALGELAFHLRYTDKLIF.